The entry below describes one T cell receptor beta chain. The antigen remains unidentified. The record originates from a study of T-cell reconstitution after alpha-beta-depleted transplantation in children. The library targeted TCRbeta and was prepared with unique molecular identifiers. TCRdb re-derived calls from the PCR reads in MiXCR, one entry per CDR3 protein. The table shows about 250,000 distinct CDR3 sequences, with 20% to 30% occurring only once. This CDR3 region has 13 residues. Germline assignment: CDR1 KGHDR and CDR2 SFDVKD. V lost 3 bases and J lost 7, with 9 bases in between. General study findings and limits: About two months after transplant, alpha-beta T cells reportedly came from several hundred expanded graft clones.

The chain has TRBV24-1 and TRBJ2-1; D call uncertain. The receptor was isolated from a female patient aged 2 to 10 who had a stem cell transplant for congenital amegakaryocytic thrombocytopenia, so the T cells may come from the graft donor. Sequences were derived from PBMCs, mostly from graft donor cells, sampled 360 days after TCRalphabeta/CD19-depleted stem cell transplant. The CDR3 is CATSDPPINEQFF. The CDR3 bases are TGTGCCACCAGTGATCCCCCCATTAATGAGCAGTTCTTC.